This TCR beta chain was profiled in a study of blood T cell repertoires in COVID-19. TCRdb's table, derived via immunoSEQ multiplex PCR, lists solely in-frame clones and lacks some. The table includes 200,000 to 250,000 clones, roughly 88% detected once. Trimming took off 0 bases at V and 1 base at J, with 5 bases between the two ends. The CDR3 runs to 14 residues. Germline V gene data show CDR1 as SGDLS and CDR2 as YYNGEE. This TCR derives from a middle-aged woman with acute COVID-19. Sequenced sample: PBMCs or T cells enriched from blood (not recorded which). V usage is TRBV9 and J usage is TRBJ1-3, with unresolved D. The CDR3 nucleotides read TGTGCCAGCAGCGTAGCCCTATCTGGAAACACCATATATTTT. This encodes CASSVALSGNTIYF.